This T cell receptor beta chain was profiled in a study of type 1 regulatory T cells. Only a few counts were recorded for this clonotype. Its antigen is undetermined. The study, taken as a whole, reports: Tr1 cells had a more restricted TCR repertoire than non-Tr1 cells.

In TCRdb, the reads were re-called with MiXCR into one record per CDR3 protein. The sample contains roughly 71,000 distinct CDR3 sequences, 20% to 25% of which appear only once. Sequences were obtained from cultured type 1 regulatory T (Tr1) cells, either the whole culture or a sorted fraction (not recorded which). This TCR was sampled from a human donor in good health.

CDR3 DNA: TGCAGTGCTATAAAGCACCGGGACACCCGCAATCAGCCCCAGCATTTT. Translation gives CSAIKHRDTRNQPQHF. The V gene is TRBV20-1, the J gene TRBJ1-5, with a tentative D call TRBD1 (6 bases). Germline V gene data show CDR1 as DFQATT and CDR2 as SNEGSKA (reference sequence). V gave up 4 bases and J gave up 2 bases, with 18 bases separating them. This CDR3 contains 16 residues.